Presented here are 5 T cell receptor beta chains from one specimen sequenced in a study of T cell repertoires in cytomegalovirus infection. TCRdb re-derived calls from the reads in MiXCR, one entry per CDR3 protein. The table lists a few hundred thousand distinct CDR3 sequences, about a sixth of them singletons, with roughly 45% in the top ten. The sample consisted of CD8+ T cells from PBMCs. All receptors come from a human donor in good health (CMV status not recorded). Some clones in this sample may be carry-over from other donors' samples.

This clonotype was counted between two and nine times. The chain links TRBV20-1 to TRBJ1-5; the D gene is possibly TRBD1 (5 bases). With 0 bases removed from V and 3 bases from J, the gap between germline ends came to 9 bases. CDR3 length: 14 amino acids. Germline CDR1 reads DFQATT; CDR2 reads SNEGSKA (reference sequence). The CDR3 nucleotides read TGCAGTGCTAGAGATTTAGGGACCAATCAGCCCCAGCATTTT. Translation gives CSARDLGTNQPQHF.

The chain links TRBV6-2 or TRBV6-3 to TRBJ2-7, with 8 bases aligning to TRBD1. The CDR3 covers 15 residues. Trimming at V came to 6 bases and at J to 6 bases, leaving 13 bases not matched to a gene. Germline V gene data show CDR1 as MNHEY and CDR2 as SVGEGT. CDR3 sequence: CASSHRDRTNSEQYF. CDR3 nucleotide sequence: TGTGCCAGCAGCCACCGGGACAGGACCAACTCCGAGCAGTACTTC.

The genes are TRBV20-1 and TRBJ1-4; a weak D match, TRBD1 (5 bases). Trimming took 4 bases from V and 8 from J, leaving 20 bases between them. The CDR3 sequence is 15 residues long. Germline loops: CDR1 DFQATT, CDR2 SNEGSKA (reference sequence). CDR3 sequence: CSANGVGGDEEKLFF. The CDR3 DNA reads as TGCAGTGCTAACGGCGTTGGGGGGGACGAAGAAAAACTGTTTTTT.

In its sample, this clonotype was seen many times. The chain recombines TRBV28 with TRBJ2-1, with 12 bases that match TRBD1. The CDR3 is 16 amino acids. Germline CDR1 MDHEN, CDR2 SYDVKM. J gave up 2 bases and V 6 bases, and 5 bases lay outside the gene matches. As DNA, the CDR3 is TGTGCCAGCAGGTCGGGACAGGGGGCAACCTACAATGAGCAGTTCTTC. Encoded protein: CASRSGQGATYNEQFF.

There are many counts of this clonotype. The V gene is TRBV7-6, the J gene TRBJ2-5, with D possibly being TRBD1 or TRBD2 (6 bases each). The CDR3 has 15 residues. The V end lost 1 base, the J end lost 5 bases, and 14 bases lay between the germline ends. The germline CDR1 and CDR2 sequences are SGHVS and FNYEAQ. CDR3 bases: TGTGCCAGCAGCTTAGAACCGCAGGGGAGGGAGACCCAGTACTTC. Amino acids: CASSLEPQGRETQYF.